This T cell receptor beta chain was sequenced for a study of T cells after yellow fever vaccination (dated by TCRdb to the late 2010s). For the wider study: The SMART-Seq v4 Ultra Low Input RNA kit was used to prepare libraries from fractions with low cell numbers. To track T-cell clones before and after primary and booster YFV17D yellow fever vaccination, bulk TCR alpha and beta repertoires were sequenced longitudinally. Two healthy male donors, one aged 18 to 30 and one aged 30 to 40 years, made up the cohort. Bulk PBMC replicates and cell subsets were isolated from blood drawn at multiple timepoints before and after both primary and secondary immunization.

V is cut back by 5 bases and J by 6 bases, with 7 bases in the junction unmatched. The CDR3 has 16 amino acids, counting the end cysteine and phenylalanine. Left in the record is the CDR3 DNA by itself, 48 bases read in frame from the first base. Comment on this clonotype: The specificity of this receptor is unknown. Qualities for individual bases were not recorded, and no much larger clone is one base off.

Sequencing was carried out with an Illumina NovaSeq 6000. TCR cDNA was synthesized by 5'RACE template switching, through which a universal primer site and unique molecular identifiers were introduced. cDNA synthesis was primed from both the TCR alpha and TCR beta constant segments. Libraries were amplified in two PCR steps, with sample barcodes and sequencing adapters added in the second step. Sequencing of libraries was performed on Illumina HiSeq 2500 (2x100 bp) or NovaSeq (2x150 bp). Per the authors' processing: Reads were demultiplexed and collapsed into UMI consensus sequences with MIGEC, and V(D)J alignment was performed with MiXCR. Vaccine-responding clonotypes were defined with edgeR using replicate PBMC samples, requiring FDR below 0.01 and a log2 fold change above 5 up to day 15. Bulk clonotypes were assigned CD4 or CD8 identity according to which sequenced CD4 or CD8 repertoire held them at higher abundance. TCRdb reprocessing: public reads trimmed at Q25 with fastp, clones called with MiXCR, in-frame beta chains kept. Each entry merges the rows of one CDR3 protein and shows their most common DNA and genes. For this entry, the V and J calls and clone size follow TCRdb and not the study's own pipeline. For this sample the table gives 300,000 or so distinct CDR3 sequences, of which 3% to 4.5% were detected only once. The ten biggest clones cover about 24% of the sample.

This sample's treatment or condition label indicates: live attenuated yellow fever vaccine strain. At each blood-draw timepoint, two biological replicates of bulk PBMCs were collected. A standard Ficoll-Paque protocol was used to isolate PBMCs from peripheral blood. TriZol was used to extract RNA from bulk PBMCs, CD4 and CD8 fractions, and dextramer-positive and dextramer-negative fractions. Results and caveats for the whole study, not just this receptor: FACS-sorted repertoires could contain abundant contaminating clonotypes from the bulk population, so computational filtering was required. The study included only a couple of donors, which limits how far the findings can be generalized. Most clones expanded after primary vaccination (96% of CD4 and roughly 88% of CD8) were re-detected after the booster, suggesting that broad memory maintenance occurred. The secondary T-cell response was weaker than the primary response but faster, peaking on day 5 instead of day 15. A small fraction of clonotypes appeared in both the CD4 and CD8 compartments, likely as a result of convergent recombination.

The rearranged segments are TRBV12-3 or TRBV12-4 and TRBJ2-2, with TRBD2 matching 12 junction bases. The source was PBMCs, collected 5 days after the yellow fever booster vaccination. This receptor was identified in a man younger than 30 who received the YFV17D yellow fever vaccine. The CDR3 has the sequence CASSTQLAGGPGELFF. The sequenced DNA is TGTGCCAGCAGTACTCAGCTAGCGGGGGGGCCCGGGGAGCTGTTTTTT.